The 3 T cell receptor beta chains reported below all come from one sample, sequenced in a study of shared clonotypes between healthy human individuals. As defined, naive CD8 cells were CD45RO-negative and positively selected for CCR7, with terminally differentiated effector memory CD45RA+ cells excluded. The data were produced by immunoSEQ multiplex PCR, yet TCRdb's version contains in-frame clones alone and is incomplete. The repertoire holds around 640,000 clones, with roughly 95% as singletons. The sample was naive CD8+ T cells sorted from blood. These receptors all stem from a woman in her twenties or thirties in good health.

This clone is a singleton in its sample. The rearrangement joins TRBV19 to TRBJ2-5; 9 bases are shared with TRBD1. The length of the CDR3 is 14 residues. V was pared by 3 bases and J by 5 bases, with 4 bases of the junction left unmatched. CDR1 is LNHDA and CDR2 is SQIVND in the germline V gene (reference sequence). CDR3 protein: CASSIGTGRETQYF. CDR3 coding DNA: TGTGCCAGTAGTATCGGGACAGGGAGGGAGACCCAGTACTTC.

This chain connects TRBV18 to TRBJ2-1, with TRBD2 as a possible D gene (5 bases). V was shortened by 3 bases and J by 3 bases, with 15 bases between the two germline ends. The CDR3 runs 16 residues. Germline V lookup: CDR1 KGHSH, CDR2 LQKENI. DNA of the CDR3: TGTGCCAGCTCACCTTGGGAGCGGAATTACTACAATGAGCAGTTCTTC. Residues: CASSPWERNYYNEQFF. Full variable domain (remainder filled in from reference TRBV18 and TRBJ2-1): NAGVMQNPRHLVRRRGQEARLRCSPMKGHSHVYWYRQLPEEGLKFMVYLQKENIIDESGMPKERFSAEFPKEGPSILRIQQVVRGDSAAYFCASSPWERNYYNEQFFGPGTRLTVL.

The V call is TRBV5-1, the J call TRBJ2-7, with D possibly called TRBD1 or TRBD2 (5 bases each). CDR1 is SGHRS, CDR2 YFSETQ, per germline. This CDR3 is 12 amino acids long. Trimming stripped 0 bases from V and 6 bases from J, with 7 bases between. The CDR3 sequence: CASSLGGREQYF. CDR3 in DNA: TGCGCCAGCAGCTTGGGGGGACGCGAGCAGTACTTC.